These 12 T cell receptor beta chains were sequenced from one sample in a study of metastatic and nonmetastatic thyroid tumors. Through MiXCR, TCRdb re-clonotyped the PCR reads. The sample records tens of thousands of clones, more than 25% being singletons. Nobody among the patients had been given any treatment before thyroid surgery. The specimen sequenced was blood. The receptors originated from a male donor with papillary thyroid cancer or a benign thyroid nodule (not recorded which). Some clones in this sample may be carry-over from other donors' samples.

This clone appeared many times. The CDR3 loop reads CSVAQGANNEQFF. The CDR3 DNA follows: TGCAGCGTTGCGCAGGGGGCCAACAATGAGCAGTTCTTC. The rearrangement uses TRBV29-1 and TRBJ2-1; the match to TRBD1 covers 8 bases. V lost 4 bases and J lost 5; bases outside the gene matches: 4. This CDR3 has 13 residues. Germline CDR1 reads SQVTM; CDR2 reads ANQGSEA.

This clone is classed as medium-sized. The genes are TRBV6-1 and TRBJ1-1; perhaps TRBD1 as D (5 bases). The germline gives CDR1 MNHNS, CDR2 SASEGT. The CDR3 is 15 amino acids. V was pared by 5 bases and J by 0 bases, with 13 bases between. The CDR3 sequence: CASSPGTGLNTEAFF. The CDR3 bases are TGTGCCAGCAGTCCCGGAACAGGCCTGAACACTGAAGCTTTCTTT.

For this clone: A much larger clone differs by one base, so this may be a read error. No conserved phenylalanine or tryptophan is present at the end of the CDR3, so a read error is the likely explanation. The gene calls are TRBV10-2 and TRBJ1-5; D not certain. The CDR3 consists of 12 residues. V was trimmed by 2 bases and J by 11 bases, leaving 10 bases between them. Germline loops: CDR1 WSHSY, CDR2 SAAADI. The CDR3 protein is CASSEMGRSQHL. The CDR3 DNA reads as TGCGCCAGCAGTGAGATGGGCAGGTCCCAGCATCTT.

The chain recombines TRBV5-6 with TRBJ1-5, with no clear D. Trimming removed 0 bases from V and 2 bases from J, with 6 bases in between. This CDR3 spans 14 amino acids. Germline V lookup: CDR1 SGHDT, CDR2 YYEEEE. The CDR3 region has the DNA TGTGCCAGCAGCTTGGCAGGTCGCAATCAGCCCCAGCATTTT. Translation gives CASSLAGRNQPQHF.

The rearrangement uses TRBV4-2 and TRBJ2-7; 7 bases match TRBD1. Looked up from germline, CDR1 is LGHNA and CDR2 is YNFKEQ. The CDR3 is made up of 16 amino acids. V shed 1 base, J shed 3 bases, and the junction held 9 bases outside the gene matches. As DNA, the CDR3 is TGTGCCAGCAGCCAAGGAGACAGGGACCCCTTCTACGAGCAGTACTTC. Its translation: CASSQGDRDPFYEQYF.

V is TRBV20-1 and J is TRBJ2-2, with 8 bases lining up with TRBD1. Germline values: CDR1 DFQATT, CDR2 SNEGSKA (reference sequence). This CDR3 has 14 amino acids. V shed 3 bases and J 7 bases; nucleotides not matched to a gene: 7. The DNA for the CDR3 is TGCAGTGCTAGGAAAGACAGGGGTGGCGGGGAGCTGTTTTTT. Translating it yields CSARKDRGGGELFF.

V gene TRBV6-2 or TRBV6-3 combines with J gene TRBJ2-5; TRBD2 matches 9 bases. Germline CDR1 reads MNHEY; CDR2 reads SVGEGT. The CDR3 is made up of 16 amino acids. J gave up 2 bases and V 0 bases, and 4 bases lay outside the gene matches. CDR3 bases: TGTGCCAGCAGTTACTCTAGCGGGGGACATCAAGAGACCCAGTACTTC. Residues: CASSYSSGGHQETQYF.

The CDR3 loop reads CASSYSFRAGTDTQYF. For the CDR3, the DNA is TGTGCCAGCAGTTACTCGTTCAGGGCCGGCACAGATACGCAGTATTTT. The chain links TRBV6-5 to TRBJ2-3, with a tentative D call TRBD1 (5 bases). Germline loops: CDR1 MNHEY, CDR2 SVGAGI. V lost 0 bases and J 1 base, leaving 11 bases between the germline ends. CDR3 length: 16 residues.

The chain's CDR3 is CASSQEGQGDSPLHF. CDR3 in DNA: TGCGCCAGCAGCCAAGAGGGACAGGGGGATTCACCCCTCCACTTT. The chain has TRBV4-3 and TRBJ1-6, with TRBD1 matching over 11 bases. The V and J ends lost 0 bases and 8 bases, in that order; junction bases with no gene match: 0. CDR3 size: 15 residues. Germline CDR1 is LGHNA and CDR2 is YSLEER.

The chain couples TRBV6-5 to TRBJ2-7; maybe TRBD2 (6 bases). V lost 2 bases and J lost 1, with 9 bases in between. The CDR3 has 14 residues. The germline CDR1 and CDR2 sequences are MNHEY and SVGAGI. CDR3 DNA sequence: TGTGCCAGCAGTTACGGGGGGACTTCCTACGAGCAGTACTTC. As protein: CASSYGGTSYEQYF.

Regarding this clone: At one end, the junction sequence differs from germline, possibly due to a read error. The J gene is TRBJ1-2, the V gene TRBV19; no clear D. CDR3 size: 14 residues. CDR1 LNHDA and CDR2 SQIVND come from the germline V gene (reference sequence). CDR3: CASGMGLSPYGYTF. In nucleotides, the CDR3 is TGTGCCAGTGGTATGGGTCTCTCCCCCTATGGCTACACCTTC.

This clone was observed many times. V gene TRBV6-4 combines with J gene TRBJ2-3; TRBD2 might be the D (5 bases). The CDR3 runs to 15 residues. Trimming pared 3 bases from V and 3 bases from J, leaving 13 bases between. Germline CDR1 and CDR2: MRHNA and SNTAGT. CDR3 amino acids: CASSEGREPTDTQYF. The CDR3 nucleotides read TGTGCCAGCAGTGAAGGTCGGGAACCAACAGATACGCAGTATTTT.